The rows below give T cell receptor beta chains drawn from one sample of a study of blood T cell repertoires in COVID-19. Clones were sequenced by immunoSEQ multiplex PCR, and TCRdb holds only the in-frame ones, with some missing. Among just over 250,000 clones, about 88% were seen once, and the ten largest hold approximately 4%. Sequencing used peripheral blood. These receptors were taken from a man between 60 and 75 years old who had recovered from COVID-19. CDR3s include the opening cysteine and the closing phenylalanine or tryptophan. A D gene is named only where the DNA matches it firmly. Expanded clones are given a class, and other clones once, few, many or no size at all.

clone size,J gene,D gene,V gene,CDR3 DNA,CDR3 protein
few,TRBJ2-5,NA,TRBV30,TGTGCCTGGAGGCGCGGGGCCCAAGAGACCCAGTACTTC,CAWRRGAQETQYF
NA,TRBJ1-1,NA,TRBV19,TGTGCCAGTAGTTTGTACCTTCGGACTGAAGCTTTCTTT,CASSLYLRTEAFF
NA,TRBJ2-7,NA,TRBV6-1,TGTGCCAGCAGTGAAATGGGAGGGCAGTACTTC,CASSEMGGQYF
NA,TRBJ1-2,TRBD1,TRBV6-4,TGTGCCAGCAGAAGGGGACAGTCAGGAGCTGGCTACACCTTC,CASRRGQSGAGYTF
once,TRBJ2-1,NA,TRBV11-3,TGTGCCAGCAGCGTTCAGGAAAACCCCTACAATGAGCAGTTCTTC,CASSVQENPYNEQFF
NA,TRBJ2-5,TRBD1,TRBV5-1,TGCGCCAGCAGCCGGGACAGGATCCAAGAGACCCAGTACTTC,CASSRDRIQETQYF
once,TRBJ1-4,NA,TRBV7-8,TGTGCCAGCAGCCCGTCGTCTGAAAAACTGTTTTTT,CASSPSSEKLFF
NA,TRBJ2-2,NA,TRBV3-1/TRBV3-2,TGTGCCAGCAGCCAAGTACGCGGCGGGGAGCTGTTTTTT,CASSQVRGGELFF
NA,TRBJ1-5,TRBD1,TRBV6-5,TGTGCCAGCAGCCAATCCGGGACAGGGCATCAGCCCCAGCATTTT,CASSQSGTGHQPQHF
NA,TRBJ2-1,TRBD1,TRBV3-1/TRBV3-2,TGTGCCAGCAGCCAAACCAGAACAGGGGCCAATGAGCAGTTCTTC,CASSQTRTGANEQFF
NA,TRBJ2-5,TRBD2,TRBV3-1/TRBV3-2,TGTGCCAGCAGCCAAGATTTCCGGGGGGGCCGGCGAGAAGAGACCCAGTACTTC,CASSQDFRGGRREETQYF
NA,TRBJ2-4,NA,TRBV20-1,TGCAGTGCTAGTATCTTAGCCAAAAACATTCAGTACTTC,CSASILAKNIQYF
NA,TRBJ2-5,TRBD2,TRBV18,TGTGCCAGCTCACTCGGGACTAGCAGGGAGACCCAGTACTTC,CASSLGTSRETQYF
few,TRBJ1-3,TRBD1,TRBV7-8,TGTGCCAGCAGCGCTCCGGGACAGAGAAGCCTTGGAAACACCATATATTTT,CASSAPGQRSLGNTIYF
few,TRBJ1-6,TRBD1,TRBV14,TGTGCCAGCAGTCACATCGGGACAGGGACGGCGAGGAATTCACCCCTCCACTTT,CASSHIGTGTARNSPLHF
NA,TRBJ2-3,NA,TRBV19,TGTGCCAGTAGTACCCTCGGGGATACGCAGTATTTT,CASSTLGDTQYF
NA,TRBJ1-5,NA,TRBV15,TGTGCCACCAGCAGGCGGGGCCCGAATCAGCCCCAGCATTTT,CATSRRGPNQPQHF
NA,TRBJ2-1,NA,TRBV9,TGTGCCAGCAGCGCTCACGGGAATGAGCAGTTCTTC,CASSAHGNEQFF
NA,TRBJ2-7,TRBD2,TRBV3-1/TRBV3-2,TGTGCCAGCAGCCAAGATTTGCGGGGGTCCTACGAGCAGTACTTC,CASSQDLRGSYEQYF
NA,TRBJ2-5,TRBD2,TRBV19,TGTGCCAGTAGTTCTAGCGGGGGCCTCCAAGAGACCCAGTACTTC,CASSSSGGLQETQYF
NA,TRBJ2-7,NA,TRBV18,TGTGCCAGCTCACGGGAATGGGGAGACGAGCAGTACTTC,CASSREWGDEQYF
once,TRBJ2-7,TRBD1,TRBV9,TGTGCCAGCAGCGAAACAGGGGTCCCCTACGAGCAGTACTTC,CASSETGVPYEQYF
NA,TRBJ2-1,TRBD2,TRBV11-2,TGTGCCAGCAGCATGCGCGCCCGGCGGGGGGGGGTCAATGAGCAGTTCTTC,CASSMRARRGGVNEQFF
NA,TRBJ1-2,TRBD1,TRBV4-2,TGTGCCAGCAGCCCACGGACAGGGGGGAACTATGGCTACACCTTC,CASSPRTGGNYGYTF